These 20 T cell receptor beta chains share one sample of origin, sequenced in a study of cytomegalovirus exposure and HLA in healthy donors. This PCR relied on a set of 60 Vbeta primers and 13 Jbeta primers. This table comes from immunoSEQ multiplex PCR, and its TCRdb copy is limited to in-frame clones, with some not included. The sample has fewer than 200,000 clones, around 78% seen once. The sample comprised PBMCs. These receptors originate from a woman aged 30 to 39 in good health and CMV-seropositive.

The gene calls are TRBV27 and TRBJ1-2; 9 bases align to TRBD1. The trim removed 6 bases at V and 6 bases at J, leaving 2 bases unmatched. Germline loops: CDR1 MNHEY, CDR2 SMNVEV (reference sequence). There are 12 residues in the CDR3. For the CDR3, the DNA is TGTGCCAGCAGCCGGACAGGGGATGGCTACACCTTC. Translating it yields CASSRTGDGYTF.

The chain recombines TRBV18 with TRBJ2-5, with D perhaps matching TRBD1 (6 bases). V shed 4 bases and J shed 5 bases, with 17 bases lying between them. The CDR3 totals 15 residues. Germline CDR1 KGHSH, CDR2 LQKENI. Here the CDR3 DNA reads TGTGCCAGCTCACAACTACAGGGTGTAGGGGAGACCCAGTACTTC. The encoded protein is CASSQLQGVGETQYF.

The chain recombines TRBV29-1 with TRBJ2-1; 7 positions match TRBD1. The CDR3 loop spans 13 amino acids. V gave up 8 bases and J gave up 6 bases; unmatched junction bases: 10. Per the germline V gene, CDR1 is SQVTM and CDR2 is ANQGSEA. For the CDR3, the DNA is TGCAGCCCGAGGACAGGACCGGGCAATGAGCAGTTCTTC. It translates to CSPRTGPGNEQFF.

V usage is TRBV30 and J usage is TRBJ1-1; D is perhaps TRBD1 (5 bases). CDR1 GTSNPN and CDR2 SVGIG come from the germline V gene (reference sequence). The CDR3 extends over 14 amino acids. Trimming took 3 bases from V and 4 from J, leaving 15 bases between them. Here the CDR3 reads CAWSHQAGFTEAFF. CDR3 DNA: TGTGCCTGGAGCCACCAGGCAGGGTTCACTGAAGCTTTCTTT.

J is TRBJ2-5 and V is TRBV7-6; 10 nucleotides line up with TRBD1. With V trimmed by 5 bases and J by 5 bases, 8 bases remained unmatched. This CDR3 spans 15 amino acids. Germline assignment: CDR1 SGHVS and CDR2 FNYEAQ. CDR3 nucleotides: TGTGCCAGCAGCCAACGACAGGGGGCGGGGGAGACCCAGTACTTC. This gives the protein CASSQRQGAGETQYF.

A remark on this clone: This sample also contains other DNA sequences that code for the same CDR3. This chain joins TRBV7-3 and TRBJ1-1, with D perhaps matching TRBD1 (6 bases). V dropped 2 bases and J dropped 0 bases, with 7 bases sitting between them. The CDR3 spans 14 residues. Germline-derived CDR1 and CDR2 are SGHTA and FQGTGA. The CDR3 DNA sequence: TGTGCCAGCAGCTTACAGGGGATGAACACTGAAGCTTTCTTT. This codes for CASSLQGMNTEAFF.

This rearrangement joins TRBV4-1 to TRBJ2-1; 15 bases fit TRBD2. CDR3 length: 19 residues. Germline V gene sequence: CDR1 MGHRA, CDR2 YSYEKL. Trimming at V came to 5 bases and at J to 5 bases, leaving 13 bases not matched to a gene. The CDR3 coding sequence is TGCGCCAGCAGCTCAAGTGGCCCGGGGACTAGCGGGGGGAACAATGAGCAGTTCTTC. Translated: CASSSSGPGTSGGNNEQFF.

CDR3 loop: CASSLQRTSTEAFF. Here the CDR3 DNA reads TGTGCCAGCAGTTTACAGAGGACTTCCACTGAAGCTTTCTTT. V and J are TRBV6-5 and TRBJ1-1; D remains ambiguous. This CDR3 is built from 14 residues. Germline values: CDR1 MNHEY, CDR2 SVGAGI. Trimming took off 4 bases at V and 4 bases at J, with 13 bases between the two ends.

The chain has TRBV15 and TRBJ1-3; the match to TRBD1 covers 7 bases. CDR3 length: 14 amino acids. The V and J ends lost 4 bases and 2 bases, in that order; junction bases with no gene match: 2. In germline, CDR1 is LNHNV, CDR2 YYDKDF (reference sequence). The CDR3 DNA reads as TGTGCCACCAGCACAGGGACAGCTGGAAACACCATATATTTT. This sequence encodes CATSTGTAGNTIYF.

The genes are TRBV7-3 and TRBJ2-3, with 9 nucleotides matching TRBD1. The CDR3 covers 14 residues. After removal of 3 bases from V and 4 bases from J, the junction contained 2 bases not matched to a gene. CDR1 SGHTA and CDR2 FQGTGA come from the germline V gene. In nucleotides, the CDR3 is TGTGCCAGCAGCTTCACAGGGGGCGCAGATACGCAGTATTTT. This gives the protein CASSFTGGADTQYF.

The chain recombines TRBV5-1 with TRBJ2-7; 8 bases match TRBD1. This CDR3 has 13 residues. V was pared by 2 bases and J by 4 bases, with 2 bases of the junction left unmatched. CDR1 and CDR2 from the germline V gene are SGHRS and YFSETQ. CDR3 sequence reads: CASSFTGGYEQYF. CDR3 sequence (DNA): TGCGCCAGCAGCTTTACAGGGGGGTACGAGCAGTACTTC.

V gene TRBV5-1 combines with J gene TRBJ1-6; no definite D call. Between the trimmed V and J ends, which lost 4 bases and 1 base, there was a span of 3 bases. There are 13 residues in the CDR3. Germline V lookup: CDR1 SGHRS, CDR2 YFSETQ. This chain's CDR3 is CASSLSYNSPLHF. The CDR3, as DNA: TGCGCCAGCAGCCTTTCCTATAATTCACCCCTCCACTTT.

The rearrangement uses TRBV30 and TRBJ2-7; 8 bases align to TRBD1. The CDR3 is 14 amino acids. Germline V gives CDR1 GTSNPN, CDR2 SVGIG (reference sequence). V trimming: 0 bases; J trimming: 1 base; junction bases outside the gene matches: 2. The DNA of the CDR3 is TGTGCCTGGAGTGTGACAGGGGTGTCCTACGAGCAGTACTTC. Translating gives CAWSVTGVSYEQYF.

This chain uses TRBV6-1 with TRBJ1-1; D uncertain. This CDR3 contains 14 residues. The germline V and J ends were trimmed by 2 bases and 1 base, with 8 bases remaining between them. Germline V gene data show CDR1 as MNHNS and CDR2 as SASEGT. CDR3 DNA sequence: TGTGCCAGCAGTGAAAAGGCGGAGAACACTGAAGCTTTCTTT. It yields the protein CASSEKAENTEAFF.

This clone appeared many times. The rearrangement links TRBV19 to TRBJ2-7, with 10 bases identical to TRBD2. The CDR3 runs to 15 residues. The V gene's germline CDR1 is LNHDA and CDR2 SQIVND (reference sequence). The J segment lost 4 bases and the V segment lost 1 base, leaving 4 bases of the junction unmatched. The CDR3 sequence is CASSIGASGGYEQYF. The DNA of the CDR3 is TGTGCCAGTAGTATAGGGGCTAGCGGGGGATACGAGCAGTACTTC.

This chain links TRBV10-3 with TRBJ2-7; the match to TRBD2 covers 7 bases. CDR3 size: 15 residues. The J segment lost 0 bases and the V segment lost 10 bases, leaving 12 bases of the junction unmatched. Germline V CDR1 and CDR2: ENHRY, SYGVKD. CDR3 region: CATLTGRGDSYEQYF. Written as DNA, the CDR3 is TGTGCCACTTTGACGGGACGGGGGGACTCCTACGAGCAGTACTTC.

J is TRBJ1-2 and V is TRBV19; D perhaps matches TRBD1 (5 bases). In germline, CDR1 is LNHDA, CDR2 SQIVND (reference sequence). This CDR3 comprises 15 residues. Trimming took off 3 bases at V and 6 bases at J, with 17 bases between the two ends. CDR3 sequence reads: CASSIAAGLGDGYTF. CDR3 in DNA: TGTGCCAGTAGTATCGCAGCAGGGCTAGGTGATGGCTACACCTTC.

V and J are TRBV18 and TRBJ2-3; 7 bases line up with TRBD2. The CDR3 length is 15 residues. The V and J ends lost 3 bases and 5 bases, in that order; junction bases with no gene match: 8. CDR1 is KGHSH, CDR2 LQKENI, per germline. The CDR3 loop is CASSPLLAEQDTQYF. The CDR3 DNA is TGTGCCAGCTCACCTCTTCTAGCGGAGCAAGATACGCAGTATTTT.

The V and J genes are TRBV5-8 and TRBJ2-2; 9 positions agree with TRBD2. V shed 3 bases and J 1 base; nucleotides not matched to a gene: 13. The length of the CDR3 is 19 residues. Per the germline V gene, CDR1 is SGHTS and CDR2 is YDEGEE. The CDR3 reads CASSWGKLAGELNTGELFF. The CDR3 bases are TGTGCCAGCAGCTGGGGGAAATTAGCGGGGGAGCTGAACACCGGGGAGCTGTTTTTT.

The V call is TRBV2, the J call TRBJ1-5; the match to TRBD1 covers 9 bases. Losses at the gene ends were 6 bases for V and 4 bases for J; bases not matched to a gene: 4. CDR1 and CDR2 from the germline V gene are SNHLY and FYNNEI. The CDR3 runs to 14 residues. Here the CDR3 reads CASRAGQGNQPQHF. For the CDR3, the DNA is TGTGCCAGCAGGGCTGGACAGGGGAATCAGCCCCAGCATTTT.